The 13 T cell receptor beta chains presented below share a single source sample, sequenced in a study of blood T cell repertoires in COVID-19. Profiled with immunoSEQ multiplex PCR; TCRdb holds only in-frame clones, not every one. The sample records around 200,000 clones, around 80% being singletons. The sequenced sample was peripheral blood. The receptors were gathered from a woman between 45 and 65 years old with acute or convalescent COVID-19.

The chain combines TRBV29-1 with TRBJ2-2; TRBD2 agrees at 9 bases. Trimming cost V 6 bases and J 0 bases; bases outside gene matches: 2. CDR3 length equals 14 residues. Per the germline V gene, CDR1 is SQVTM and CDR2 is ANQGSEA. The CDR3 spells CSVRGGANTGELFF. Here the CDR3 DNA reads TGCAGCGTCCGCGGGGGGGCGAACACCGGGGAGCTGTTTTTT.

The J gene is TRBJ2-3, the V gene TRBV6-6, with TRBD2 matching 8 bases. J was trimmed by 0 bases and V by 2 bases; bases with no gene match: 4. The CDR3 totals 16 residues. The germline V gene encodes CDR1 MNHNY and CDR2 SVGAGI (reference sequence). CDR3 nucleotides: TGTGCCAGCAGTTACATAGCGGGGCCTAGCACAGATACGCAGTATTTT. Translation gives CASSYIAGPSTDTQYF.

The rearrangement uses TRBV29-1 and TRBJ1-4; D may be TRBD1 (5 bases). The germline gives CDR1 SQVTM, CDR2 ANQGSEA. The length of the CDR3 is 13 residues. Trimming took off 4 bases at V and 8 bases at J, with 14 bases between the two ends. The CDR3: CSVGRDLGEKLFF. In DNA, the CDR3 is TGCAGCGTTGGGAGGGACCTTGGGGAAAAACTGTTTTTT.

This clone was recorded a few times. In DNA form, the CDR3 reads TGTGCCAGCAGCTTGACAGGGGGCTATGGCTACACCTTC. Its translation: CASSLTGGYGYTF. The rearrangement links TRBV7-2 to TRBJ1-2, with 9 nucleotides matching TRBD1. Germline V CDR1 and CDR2: SGHTA, FQGNSA. The CDR3 has 13 residues. The V segment lost 3 bases and the J segment 4 bases; nucleotides outside the gene matches: 0.

This rearrangement joins TRBV18 to TRBJ1-1; 7 positions match TRBD1. With 4 bases clipped from V and 2 bases from J, the junction kept 4 bases outside the gene matches. The germline V gene has CDR1 KGHSH and CDR2 LQKENI. There are 14 residues in the CDR3. This chain's CDR3 is CASSQQGPNTEAFF. The CDR3 nucleotides are TGTGCCAGCTCACAACAGGGGCCTAACACTGAAGCTTTCTTT.

The chain is built from TRBV2 and TRBJ1-5; maybe TRBD1 (6 bases). V was pared by 6 bases and J by 6 bases, with 15 bases between. This CDR3 is 14 amino acids long. Looked up from germline, CDR1 is SNHLY and CDR2 is FYNNEI. The DNA of the CDR3 is TGTGCCAGCAGCTTGGACAGCGCGAGTCAGCCCCAGCATTTT. Amino acid sequence: CASSLDSASQPQHF. Looking up the rest from reference TRBV2 and TRBJ1-5 gives the full variable domain: EPEVTQTPSHQVTQMGQEVILRCVPISNHLYFYWYRQILGQKVEFLVSFYNNEISEKSEIFDDQFSVERPDGSNFTLKIRSTKLEDSAMYFCASSLDSASQPQHFGDGTRLSIL.

This sequence joins TRBV30 and TRBJ2-5; perhaps TRBD1 as D (6 bases). V was shortened by 3 bases and J by 5 bases, with 19 bases between the two germline ends. This CDR3 is built from 15 residues. Germline V gives CDR1 GTSNPN, CDR2 SVGIG (reference sequence). As DNA, the CDR3 is TGTGCCTGGAGCTCACAGGGATTTGTGGGGGAGACCCAGTACTTC. Amino acid sequence: CAWSSQGFVGETQYF.

A single count supports this clone. The chain has TRBV13 and TRBJ2-7, with D possibly TRBD2 on 6 matching bases. Trimming cost V 1 base and J 5 bases, with 9 bases left between them. Germline V lookup: CDR1 PRHDT, CDR2 FYEKMQ (reference sequence). The CDR3 covers 13 residues. The CDR3, as DNA: TGTGCCAGCAGCTTAGAGGAGGGGCACGAGCAGTACTTC. The encoded protein is CASSLEEGHEQYF. Full variable domain (rest looked up from reference TRBV13 and TRBJ2-7): AAGVIQSPRHLIKEKRETATLKCYPIPRHDTVYWYQQGPGQDPQFLISFYEKMQSDKGSIPDRFSAQQFSDYHSELNMSSLELGDSALYFCASSLEEGHEQYFGPGTRLTVT.

On this clone itself: The same CDR3 can be traced to other DNA sequences in this sample. The chain recombines TRBV3-1 (or the pseudogene TRBV3-2) with TRBJ1-2, with TRBD1 as a possible D gene (5 bases). The V and J ends lost 1 base and 3 bases respectively, with 9 bases between them. The CDR3 runs 14 residues. Germline V gene sequence: CDR1 LGHDT, CDR2 YNNKEL (reference sequence). The CDR3 protein is CASSQVSGDYGYTF. In nucleotides, the CDR3 is TGTGCCAGCAGCCAAGTTTCGGGGGACTATGGCTACACCTTC.

V and J are TRBV28 and TRBJ2-1; D remains ambiguous. Germline V gene lookup returns CDR1 MDHEN and CDR2 SYDVKM. V was cut by 7 bases and J by 0 bases, with 10 bases left in between. CDR3 length: 14 residues. In nucleotides, the CDR3 is TGTGCCAGCAATTTCCTTAGCTCCTACAATGAGCAGTTCTTC. This encodes CASNFLSSYNEQFF.

This rearrangement joins TRBV6-1 to TRBJ1-5; 8 bases line up with TRBD1. Unmatched junction bases numbered 5, after V lost 0 bases and J lost 7 bases. Germline V gene data show CDR1 as MNHNS and CDR2 as SASEGT. The CDR3 runs 15 residues. CDR3 sequence reads: CASSEARGRGQPQHF. CDR3 sequence (DNA): TGTGCCAGCAGTGAAGCCAGGGGGCGAGGGCAGCCCCAGCATTTT.

The chain uses TRBV5-1 and TRBJ1-3; tentative D call: TRBD1 (5 bases). From germline, CDR1 is SGHRS and CDR2 YFSETQ. The CDR3 spans 16 residues. Deletions cut 0 bases from V and 0 bases from J, with 10 bases between. CDR3 in amino acids: CASSLGQPNSGNTIYF. The CDR3 DNA reads TGCGCCAGCAGCTTGGGACAGCCCAACTCTGGAAACACCATATATTTT.

V and J are TRBV28 and TRBJ1-2, with 8 bases fitting TRBD1. Germline V gene sequence: CDR1 MDHEN, CDR2 SYDVKM. This CDR3 region has 15 residues. The ends lost 6 bases at V and 4 bases at J; junction bases unmatched: 10. CDR3 nucleotide sequence: TGTGCCAGCAGCCAACCTGGACAGGGCGGCTATGGCTACACCTTC. It specifies CASSQPGQGGYGYTF.